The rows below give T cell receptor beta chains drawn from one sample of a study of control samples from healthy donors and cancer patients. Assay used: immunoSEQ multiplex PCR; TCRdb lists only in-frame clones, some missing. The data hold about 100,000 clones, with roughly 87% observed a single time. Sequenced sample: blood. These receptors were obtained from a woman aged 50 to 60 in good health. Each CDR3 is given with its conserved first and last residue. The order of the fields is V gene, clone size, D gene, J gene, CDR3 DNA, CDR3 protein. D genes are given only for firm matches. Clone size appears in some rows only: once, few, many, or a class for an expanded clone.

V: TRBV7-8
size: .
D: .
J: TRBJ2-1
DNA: TGTGCCAGCAGCTTACGGCAGAGGATCGGCAATGAGCAGTTCTTC
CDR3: CASSLRQRIGNEQFF

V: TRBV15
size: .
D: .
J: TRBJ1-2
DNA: TGTGCCACCAGCAGACAGGGAGGTTATGGCTACACCTTC
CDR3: CATSRQGGYGYTF

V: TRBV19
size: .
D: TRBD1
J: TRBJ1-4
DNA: TGTGCCAGTAGTCCCCCCGACAGGGTCTCAGGAAAACTGTTTTTT
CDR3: CASSPPDRVSGKLFF

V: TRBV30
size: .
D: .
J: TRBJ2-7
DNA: TGTGCCTGGAGTCGTATCAAGGGGGGCGGCTACGAGCAGTACTTC
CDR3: CAWSRIKGGGYEQYF

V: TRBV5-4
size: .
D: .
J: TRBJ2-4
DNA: TGTGCCAGCAGCCATAGGGGCGAAAACATTCAGTACTTC
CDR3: CASSHRGENIQYF

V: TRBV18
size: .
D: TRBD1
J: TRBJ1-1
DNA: TGTGCCAGCTCACCACCGAGTCGATCAGGGGGCAAGACTGAAGCTTTCTTT
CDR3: CASSPPSRSGGKTEAFF

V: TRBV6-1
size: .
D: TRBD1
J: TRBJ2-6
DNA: TGTGCCAGCAGTGAATGGGGACAGGCTAATTCTGGGGCCAACGTCCTGACTTTC
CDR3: CASSEWGQANSGANVLTF

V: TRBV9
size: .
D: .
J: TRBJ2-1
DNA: TGTGCCAGCAGCTCCCGGGGCCTCTTGCCCAATGAGCAGTTCTTC
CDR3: CASSSRGLLPNEQFF

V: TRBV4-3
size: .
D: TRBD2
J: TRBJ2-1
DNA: TGCGCCAGCAGCCAGAGGACCGGGACTAGCGGAAACAATGAGCAGTTCTTC
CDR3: CASSQRTGTSGNNEQFF

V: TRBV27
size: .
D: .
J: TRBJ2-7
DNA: TGTGCCAGCAGGCGGGACATTAGGGAGCAGTACTTC
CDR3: CASRRDIREQYF

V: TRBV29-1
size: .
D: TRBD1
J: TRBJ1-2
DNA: TGCAGCGTTCTCGAGACAGGGGGTATATGGGGCTACACCTTC
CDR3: CSVLETGGIWGYTF

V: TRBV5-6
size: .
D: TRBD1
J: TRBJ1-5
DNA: TGTGCCAGCAGCTTACAGGGGGTGAATCAGCCCCAGCATTTT
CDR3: CASSLQGVNQPQHF

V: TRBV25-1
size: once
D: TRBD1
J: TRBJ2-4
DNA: TGTGCCAGTCTTGGGACAGGGACCAAAAACATTCAGTACTTC
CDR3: CASLGTGTKNIQYF

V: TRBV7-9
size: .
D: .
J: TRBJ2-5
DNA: TGTGCCACGACCTCCTCCGGGACCATTGAGACCCAGTACTTC
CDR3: CATTSSGTIETQYF

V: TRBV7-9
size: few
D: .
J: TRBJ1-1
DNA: TGTGCCAGCAGCTACCGGGTCGTCAGGGGAAACACTGAAGCTTTCTTT
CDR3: CASSYRVVRGNTEAFF

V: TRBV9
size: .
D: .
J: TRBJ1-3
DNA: TGTGCCAGCAGCGTACAGTTTTGGGGTGACTCTGGAAACACCATATATTTT
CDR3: CASSVQFWGDSGNTIYF

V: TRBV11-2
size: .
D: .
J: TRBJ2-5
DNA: TGTGCCAGCAGCTTATGGAGAGGGGAGACCCAGTACTTC
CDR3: CASSLWRGETQYF

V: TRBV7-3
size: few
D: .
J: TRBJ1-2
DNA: TGTGCCAGCAGCTTCCAGGGGAGCGGCTACACCTTC
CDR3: CASSFQGSGYTF

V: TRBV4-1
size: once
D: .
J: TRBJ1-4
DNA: TGCGCCAGCAGTGGCGTGGGAGGGATTAATGAAAAACTGTTTTTT
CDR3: CASSGVGGINEKLFF

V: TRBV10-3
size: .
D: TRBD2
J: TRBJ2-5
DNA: TGTGCCATCTCTACGGGACTAGCGGGAGGGCGTAATGTAGAGACCCAGTACTTC
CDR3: CAISTGLAGGRNVETQYF

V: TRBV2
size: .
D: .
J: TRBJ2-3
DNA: TGTGCCAGCAGTTCACGGTTAAGCACAGATACGCAGTATTTT
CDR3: CASSSRLSTDTQYF

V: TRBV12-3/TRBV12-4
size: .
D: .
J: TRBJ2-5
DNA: TGTGCCAGCAGGGAGACTCTCGGGGAGACCCAGTACTTC
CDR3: CASRETLGETQYF

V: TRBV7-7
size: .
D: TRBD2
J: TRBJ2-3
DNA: TGTGCCAGCAGCTTCAGCGGGACTGAAGATACGCAGTATTTT
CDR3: CASSFSGTEDTQYF

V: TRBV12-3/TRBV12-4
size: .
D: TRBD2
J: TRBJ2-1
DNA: TGTGCCAGCAGCGCGTCTAGCGGGGGTCAGTTCTTC
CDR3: CASSASSGGQFF

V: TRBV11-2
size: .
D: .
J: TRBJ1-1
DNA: TGTGCCAGCAGCTTAAAATGGGCGGGGAACACTGAAGCTTTCTTT
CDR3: CASSLKWAGNTEAFF

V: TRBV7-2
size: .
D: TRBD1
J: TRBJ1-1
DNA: TGTGCCAGCAGCTTAGTGGCAGGGGGACTTCTTTTAGGTGAAGCTTTCTTT
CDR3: CASSLVAGGLLLGEAFF

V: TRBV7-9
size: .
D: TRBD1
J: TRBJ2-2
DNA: TGTGCCAGCAGCTTACAGGGGGCCGAGGGGGAGCTGTTTTTT
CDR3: CASSLQGAEGELFF

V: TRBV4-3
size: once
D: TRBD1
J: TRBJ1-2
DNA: TGCGCCAGCAGCCAAGATAAGGCCAGGGGGTTTGGCTACACCTTC
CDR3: CASSQDKARGFGYTF

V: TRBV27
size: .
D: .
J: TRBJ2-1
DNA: TGTGCCAGCAGTCCGGACCGATACAATGAGCAGTTCTTC
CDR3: CASSPDRYNEQFF

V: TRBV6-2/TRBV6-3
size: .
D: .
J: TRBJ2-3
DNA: TGTGCCAGCAGTTATTGGGGGCGAGATACGCAGTATTTT
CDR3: CASSYWGRDTQYF

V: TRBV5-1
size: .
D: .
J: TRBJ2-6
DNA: TGCGCCAGCAGCTTGACAGTTTCTGGGGCCAACGTCCTGACTTTC
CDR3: CASSLTVSGANVLTF

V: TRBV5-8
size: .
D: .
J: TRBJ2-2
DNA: TGTGCCAGCAGCTTGTCTCTCGGGCCATTCACCGGGGAGCTGTTTTTT
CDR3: CASSLSLGPFTGELFF

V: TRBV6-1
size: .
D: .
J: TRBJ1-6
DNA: TGTGCCAGCAGTGCTCCCCGTGGGAGGGTCCCCTATAATTCACCCCTCCACTTT
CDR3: CASSAPRGRVPYNSPLHF

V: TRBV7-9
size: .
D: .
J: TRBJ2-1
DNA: TGTGCCAGCAGCCCAATGGGGACATATGAGCAGTTCTTC
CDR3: CASSPMGTYEQFF

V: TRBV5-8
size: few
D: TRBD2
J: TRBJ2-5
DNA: TGTGCCAGCAGCGGCGGTACCGGGAGGGGAAGTGAGACCCAGTACTTC
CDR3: CASSGGTGRGSETQYF

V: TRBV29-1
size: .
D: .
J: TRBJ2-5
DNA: TGCAGCGTTGAGGAGCGCGGCATAGAGACCCAGTACTTC
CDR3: CSVEERGIETQYF

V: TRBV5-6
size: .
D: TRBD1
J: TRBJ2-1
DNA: TGTGCCAGCAGCCCCCCGAACTACAGGGGTGAGCAGTTCTTC
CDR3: CASSPPNYRGEQFF

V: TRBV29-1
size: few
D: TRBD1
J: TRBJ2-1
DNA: TGCAGCGCTCTAAGGACAGGGGACACCTACAATGAGCAGTTCTTC
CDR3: CSALRTGDTYNEQFF